This T cell receptor beta chain was recorded in a study of regulatory dendritic cells for organ transplantation. The table came from immunoSEQ multiplex PCR; TCRdb's copy has only in-frame clones and leaves some out. Seen here are roughly 27,000 clones, about three quarters observed once, and the top ten hold around 2.2%. Note on this clone: The antigen remains undetermined.

Germline V lookup: CDR1 ENHRY, CDR2 SYGVKD. Trimming cost V 8 bases and J 1 base; bases outside gene matches: 4. This CDR3 spans 13 amino acids. Naive CD45RA+ and memory CD45RO+ CD4+ or CD8+ T cells were FACS-sorted. Study outcomes and limitations: The most alloreactive TCR clonotypes were found in resting memory CD8+ cells. Alloreactive memory CD8+ T cell pools varied considerably between individuals. Regulatory dendritic cells appeared to expand memory CD8+ clones less than mature ones.

The chain carries TRBV10-3 and TRBJ2-5; 7 bases fit TRBD1. The sample taken for sequencing was memory CD4+ T cells from blood. The sample's subset: CD45RO+ memory T cells. The clonotype was recovered from a human donor in good health. The CDR3 loop is CAIRDSLQETQYF. DNA for the CDR3: TGTGCCATCCGGGACAGCCTCCAAGAGACCCAGTACTTC.